Each of the 21 T cell receptor beta chains below was sequenced from the same sample in a study of blood T cell repertoires in COVID-19. Profiling relied on immunoSEQ multiplex PCR, and the TCRdb table lists in-frame clones only, not all of them. The data contain 300,000 or so clones, around 90% of them singletons. The sequencing input was peripheral blood. These receptors were obtained from a woman between 40 and 55 years old with acute or convalescent COVID-19.

The V and J genes are TRBV7-8 and TRBJ1-4; possibly TRBD1 for D (5 bases). CDR1 and CDR2 (germline): SGHVS, FQNEAQ. With 5 bases removed from V and 7 bases from J, the gap between germline ends came to 17 bases. CDR3 length: 15 amino acids. CDR3 loop: CASSAGTIGSEKLFF. DNA of the CDR3: TGTGCCAGCAGCGCCGGGACCATCGGGAGTGAAAAACTGTTTTTT.

The J gene is TRBJ1-3, the V gene TRBV12-5; D ambiguous. The germline CDR1 and CDR2 sequences are LGHNT and FRNRAP. V lost 5 bases to trimming and J lost 0 bases, with 8 bases between them. CDR3 length: 14 amino acids. CDR3 nucleotide sequence: TGTGCTAGTGGTGGACTCAGCTCTGGAAACACCATATATTTT. Translated: CASGGLSSGNTIYF.

The V gene is TRBV7-9, the J gene TRBJ1-1; D unresolved. Germline assignment: CDR1 SEHNR and CDR2 FQNEAQ (reference sequence). CDR3 length: 15 amino acids. V was trimmed by 2 bases and J by 1 base, leaving 11 bases between them. The CDR3 DNA reads as TGTGCCAGCAGCTTATTTGACCTAGAGAACACTGAAGCTTTCTTT. Amino acids: CASSLFDLENTEAFF.

The chain carries TRBV7-2 and TRBJ2-5; a possible D gene is TRBD2 (6 bases). CDR3 length: 13 residues. V lost 3 bases and J 7 bases, leaving 12 bases between the germline ends. CDR1 SGHTA and CDR2 FQGNSA come from the germline V gene. CDR3 residues: CASSFEGGRTQYF. As DNA, the CDR3 is TGTGCCAGCAGCTTCGAGGGAGGAAGGACCCAGTACTTC. Based on the CDR3 plus reference TRBV7-2 and TRBJ2-5, the full variable domain is GAGVSQSPSNKVTEKGKDVELRCDPISGHTALYWYRQSLGQGLEFLIYFQGNSAPDKSGLPSDRFSAERTGGSVSTLTIQRTQQEDSAVYLCASSFEGGRTQYFGPGTRLLVL.

The chain has TRBV7-3 and TRBJ1-6; D unclear. Germline V gives CDR1 SGHTA, CDR2 FQGTGA. CDR3 length: 16 amino acids. Trimming pared 5 bases from V and 0 bases from J, leaving 11 bases between. The DNA of the CDR3 is TGTGCCAGCAGCCTGTCTGGGAGCTCCTATAATTCACCCCTCCACTTT. This codes for CASSLSGSSYNSPLHF. Filled out from reference TRBV7-3 and TRBJ1-6, the complete variable domain reads GAGVSQTPSNKVTEKGKYVELRCDPISGHTALYWYRQSLGQGPEFLIYFQGTGAADDSGLPNDRFFAVRPEGSVSTLKIQRTERGDSAVYLCASSLSGSSYNSPLHFGNGTRLTVT.

V is TRBV4-1 and J is TRBJ2-1; 10 bases are shared with TRBD2. In germline, CDR1 is MGHRA, CDR2 YSYEKL. The J segment lost 0 bases and the V segment lost 0 bases, leaving 11 bases of the junction unmatched. CDR3 length: 20 residues. CDR3 coding DNA: TGCGCCAGCAGCCAAGATGATACTCTAGCGGGGGATATCTCCTACAATGAGCAGTTCTTC. This gives the protein CASSQDDTLAGDISYNEQFF.

This chain uses TRBV30 with TRBJ2-1, with D perhaps TRBD1 (5 bases). The CDR3 consists of 12 residues. Germline V CDR1 and CDR2: GTSNPN, SVGIG (reference sequence). V was shortened by 2 bases and J by 9 bases, with 11 bases between the two germline ends. CDR3 sequence: CAWSPGFGEQFF. CDR3 coding DNA: TGTGCCTGGAGTCCAGGGTTCGGTGAGCAGTTCTTC.

This clone was recorded only once. This rearrangement joins TRBV12-3 or TRBV12-4 to TRBJ1-2; 7 positions agree with TRBD1. CDR3 length: 13 amino acids. With V trimmed by 6 bases and J by 7 bases, 8 bases remained unmatched. CDR3 in amino acids: CASSVISGGGYTF. CDR3 coding DNA: TGTGCCAGCAGCGTAATCTCAGGGGGTGGCTACACCTTC.

The rearrangement links TRBV5-6 to TRBJ1-2; no clear D. The germline V gene has CDR1 SGHDT and CDR2 YYEEEE. This CDR3 contains 18 residues. V lost 2 bases, J lost 0 bases, and 20 bases lay in between. CDR3 coding DNA: TGTGCCAGCAGCTTAAGGCCCGGGCGGGCCCCAGCTAACTATGGCTACACCTTC. Translating gives CASSLRPGRAPANYGYTF.

The chain has TRBV7-9 and TRBJ2-3; 8 bases match TRBD1. In germline, CDR1 is SEHNR, CDR2 FQNEAQ (reference sequence). V lost 0 bases and J lost 4; bases outside the gene matches: 0. This CDR3 region has 14 residues. CDR3 sequence reads: CASSLAQGADTQYF. The CDR3 DNA sequence: TGTGCCAGCAGCTTAGCACAGGGGGCAGATACGCAGTATTTT. The whole variable domain, remainder taken from reference TRBV7-9 and TRBJ2-3, is DTGVSQNPRHKITKRGQNVTFRCDPISEHNRLYWYRQTLGQGPEFLTYFQNEAQLEKSRLLSDRFSAERPKGSFSTLEIQRTEQGDSAMYLCASSLAQGADTQYFGPGTRLTVL.

This clone has a single count. The chain uses TRBV4-1 and TRBJ2-2; 11 nucleotides line up with TRBD1. Trimming cost V 3 bases and J 6 bases; bases outside gene matches: 6. The germline CDR1 and CDR2 sequences are MGHRA and YSYEKL. CDR3 size: 16 residues. The CDR3 is CASSHPPGQGAGELFF. As DNA, the CDR3 is TGCGCCAGCAGCCACCCCCCGGGACAGGGGGCCGGGGAGCTGTTTTTT.

The chain has TRBV28 and TRBJ1-6; no reliable D call. From germline, CDR1 is MDHEN and CDR2 SYDVKM. V shed 4 bases and J shed 3 bases, with 19 bases lying between them. The CDR3 runs 18 residues. This chain's CDR3 is CASSSILTPGFYNSPLHF. CDR3 sequence (DNA): TGTGCCAGCAGTTCAATACTAACCCCGGGGTTCTATAATTCACCCCTCCACTTT.

This CDR3 is CASRRPGNANYGYTF. Here the CDR3 DNA reads TGTGCCAGCCGCCGGCCGGGGAATGCAAACTATGGCTACACCTTC. The chain uses TRBV5-4 and TRBJ1-2; no clear D. The V end was cut by 7 bases, the J end by 2 bases, with 18 bases between. The length of the CDR3 is 15 residues. Germline lookup yields CDR1 SGHNT and CDR2 YYREEE (reference sequence).

The chain recombines TRBV6-5 with TRBJ2-5; D gene uncertain. Germline CDR1 and CDR2: MNHEY and SVGAGI. The V gene lost 5 bases and the J gene lost 7 bases, with 11 bases spanning the gap. CDR3 size: 12 residues. The chain's CDR3 is CASSLESGTQYF. The CDR3, as DNA: TGTGCCAGCAGTCTGGAGTCCGGGACCCAGTACTTC.

The rearrangement joins TRBV5-1 to TRBJ1-6; no firm D call. The germline V gene has CDR1 SGHRS and CDR2 YFSETQ. V was cut by 0 bases and J by 7 bases, with 11 bases left in between. The CDR3 spans 15 residues. CDR3 coding DNA: TGCGCCAGCAGCTTGGAGTCAAGTGCGAATTCACCCCTCCACTTT. Protein: CASSLESSANSPLHF.

This chain connects TRBV30 to TRBJ1-1; D gene ambiguous. V was shortened by 2 bases and J by 7 bases, with 5 bases between the two germline ends. Germline V gives CDR1 GTSNPN, CDR2 SVGIG (reference sequence). CDR3 length: 10 residues. The CDR3: CAWSSVEAFF. Written as DNA, the CDR3 is TGTGCCTGGAGTTCTGTTGAAGCTTTCTTT. Supplemented by reference TRBV30 and TRBJ1-1, the full variable domain reads SQTIHQWPATLVQPVGSPLSLECTVEGTSNPNLYWYRQAAGRGLQLLFYSVGIGQISSEVPQNLSASRPQDRQFILSSKKLLLSDSGFYLCAWSSVEAFFGQGTRLTVV.

The gene calls are TRBV11-2 and TRBJ2-3; D unclear. Germline V CDR1 and CDR2: SGHAT, FQNNGV. The CDR3 sequence is 16 residues long. The V end lost 1 base, the J end lost 1 base, and 12 bases lay between the germline ends. CDR3 bases: TGTGCCAGCAGCTTAGTACGGAGCCCCCGCACAGATACGCAGTATTTT. It codes for CASSLVRSPRTDTQYF.

This clone has only a few counts. V gene TRBV28 combines with J gene TRBJ1-6; 10 bases align to TRBD1. CDR3 length equals 18 residues. Looked up from germline, CDR1 is MDHEN and CDR2 is SYDVKM. V lost 4 bases and J lost 11; bases outside the gene matches: 17. CDR3 sequence: CASSSPAGTGAGGAPLHF. Written as DNA, the CDR3 is TGTGCCAGCAGTTCCCCCGCCGGGACAGGGGCCGGAGGGGCACCCCTCCACTTT.

CDR3 sequence (DNA): TGTGCCAGCAGTGAAAGTCGGGTTAGCGGGGGGCGAGGAGAGACCCAGTACTTC. Encoded protein: CASSESRVSGGRGETQYF. This rearrangement joins TRBV2 to TRBJ2-5; 10 bases match TRBD2. The CDR3 is 18 amino acids. Trimming cost V 2 bases and J 4 bases; bases outside gene matches: 13. Germline loops: CDR1 SNHLY, CDR2 FYNNEI.

As for this clone: The sample holds other DNA sequences that translate to the same CDR3. This rearrangement joins TRBV13 to TRBJ1-5, with TRBD1 identical over 8 bases. The J segment lost 7 bases and the V segment lost 2 bases, leaving 1 base of the junction unmatched. This CDR3 region has 13 residues. The germline CDR1 and CDR2 sequences are PRHDT and FYEKMQ (reference sequence). The CDR3 sequence: CASSLQGAQPQHF. CDR3 DNA sequence: TGTGCCAGCAGCTTACAGGGGGCACAGCCCCAGCATTTT.

The chain links TRBV13 to TRBJ1-4; TRBD1 matches at 11 bases. In germline, CDR1 is PRHDT, CDR2 FYEKMQ (reference sequence). Unmatched junction bases numbered 3, after V lost 2 bases and J lost 7 bases. The CDR3 runs 15 residues. CDR3 sequence reads: CASSLRTGGIEKLFF. The CDR3 nucleotides read TGTGCCAGCAGCTTAAGGACAGGGGGCATTGAAAAACTGTTTTTT.